The 29 T cell receptor beta chains given below trace back to one sample, sequenced in a study of response to subunit inactivated influenza vaccine. Using its own MiXCR run on the RT-PCR reads, TCRdb lists one record per CDR3 protein. The top ten clones hold about an eighth of a sample with over 450,000 distinct CDR3 sequences, over 10% of them seen once. Sequences were derived from PBMCs from blood, sampled roughly 48 days after vaccination. Receptor source: a man between 50 and 59 years old who received an inactivated influenza vaccine.

The J gene is TRBJ2-7, the V gene TRBV4-2; 10 nucleotides agree with TRBD2. The germline V gene has CDR1 LGHNA and CDR2 YNFKEQ. The CDR3 has 16 amino acids. Trimming at V came to 0 bases and at J to 6 bases, leaving 8 bases not matched to a gene. The CDR3 nucleotides are TGTGCCAGCAGCCAAGATGGGGGGCTAGCGGGGGTCGAGCAGTACTTC. Translating gives CASSQDGGLAGVEQYF.

This chain connects TRBV20-1 to TRBJ2-7; D is possibly TRBD1 or TRBD2 (6 bases each). This CDR3 has 16 residues. From germline, CDR1 is DFQATT and CDR2 SNEGSKA (reference sequence). V was pared by 0 bases and J by 4 bases, with 19 bases between. The chain's CDR3 is CSARDPGPGARYEQYF. CDR3 bases: TGCAGTGCTAGAGATCCTGGGCCGGGGGCTAGGTACGAGCAGTACTTC.

CDR3 DNA: TGTGCCAGCAGCTTACTGAGCGGGAGGGCCTCTGACGAGCAGTACTTC. It encodes CASSLLSGRASDEQYF. This rearrangement joins TRBV7-2 to TRBJ2-7, with 10 bases that match TRBD2. The CDR3 contains 16 residues. Germline V lookup: CDR1 SGHTA, CDR2 FQGNSA. Trimming at V came to 2 bases and at J to 5 bases, leaving 9 bases not matched to a gene.

This clonotype was seen a handful of times. This chain connects TRBV29-1 to TRBJ2-1, with 13 bases matching TRBD2. The CDR3 length is 17 residues. From germline, CDR1 is SQVTM and CDR2 ANQGSEA. Trimming took 4 bases from V and 3 from J; bases not matched to a gene: 9. The chain's CDR3 is CSVVYSGLAGHYNEQFF. The CDR3 DNA reads as TGCAGCGTTGTATACTCGGGACTAGCGGGACACTACAATGAGCAGTTCTTC.

The chain couples TRBV5-5 to TRBJ2-1; tentative D call: TRBD2 (6 bases). The germline V and J ends were trimmed by 7 bases and 2 bases, with 16 bases remaining between them. This CDR3 spans 15 amino acids. Looked up from germline, CDR1 is SGHKS and CDR2 is YYEKEE (reference sequence). CDR3 sequence: CASYRRGTAYNEQFF. The CDR3 DNA reads as TGTGCCAGCTACCGCCGGGGGACCGCCTACAATGAGCAGTTCTTC.

This clonotype was detected only a few times. V and J are TRBV7-6 and TRBJ2-7, with D hard to call. The CDR3 runs to 16 residues. V dropped 1 base and J dropped 5 bases, with 18 bases sitting between them. Per the germline V gene, CDR1 is SGHVS and CDR2 is FNYEAQ. The CDR3 DNA follows: TGTGCCAGCAGCTTAGTAGGCGGTTTACGTGAGAACGAGCAGTACTTC. It is translated as CASSLVGGLRENEQYF.

The rearrangement joins TRBV7-2 to TRBJ2-5, with a tentative D call TRBD1 (6 bases). The V gene's germline CDR1 is SGHTA and CDR2 FQGNSA. V lost 10 bases and J lost 5, with 20 bases in between. The CDR3 sequence is 14 residues long. The CDR3 protein is CAIAPTGWGETQYF. CDR3 coding DNA: TGTGCCATCGCGCCAACAGGGTGGGGGGAGACCCAGTACTTC.

This clonotype occurred a few times. V usage is TRBV10-3 and J usage is TRBJ2-4; 13 bases agree with TRBD2. This CDR3 has 16 residues. CDR1 and CDR2 from the germline V gene are ENHRY and SYGVKD. Unmatched junction bases numbered 6, after V lost 10 bases and J lost 0 bases. The CDR3 sequence is CATRTSGGIAKNIQYF. In DNA, the CDR3 is TGTGCCACACGGACTAGCGGGGGAATAGCCAAAAACATTCAGTACTTC.

The table lists this clonotype with a few counts. The chain links TRBV20-1 to TRBJ2-3; D might be TRBD1 (6 bases). Germline V gene lookup returns CDR1 DFQATT and CDR2 SNEGSKA (reference sequence). This CDR3 has 13 amino acids. Trimming removed 1 base from V and 4 bases from J, with 9 bases in between. CDR3: CSARGQVADTQYF. The DNA for the CDR3 is TGCAGTGCTAGAGGACAGGTCGCAGATACGCAGTATTTT.

The chain uses TRBV15 and TRBJ2-7; TRBD2 matches at 11 bases. CDR1 LNHNV and CDR2 YYDKDF come from the germline V gene (reference sequence). The junction had 7 bases not matched to a gene; V was cut back by 0 bases and J by 6 bases. The CDR3 is 16 residues long. This CDR3 reads CATSRDLTSGSLEQYF. The CDR3 DNA sequence: TGTGCCACCAGCAGAGATCTCACTAGCGGGAGTCTCGAGCAGTACTTC.

This rearrangement joins TRBV3-1 to TRBJ2-3; D ambiguous. Germline values: CDR1 LGHDT, CDR2 YNNKEL (reference sequence). Trimming took off 3 bases at V and 1 base at J, with 14 bases between the two ends. The CDR3 is made up of 16 amino acids. CDR3 DNA sequence: TGTGCCAGCAGCCACCCCGGAACTAATTGCACAGATACGCAGTATTTT. It is translated as CASSHPGTNCTDTQYF.

The rearrangement joins TRBV4-3 to TRBJ1-2, with 9 bases aligning to TRBD1. CDR1 LGHNA and CDR2 YSLEER come from the germline V gene. Trimming at V came to 0 bases and at J to 5 bases, leaving 4 bases not matched to a gene. The CDR3 has 15 residues. The CDR3 DNA sequence: TGCGCCAGCAGCCAAGATCCCGGGACAGGGTATGGCTACACCTTC. This translates into CASSQDPGTGYGYTF.

This clonotype was seen ten or more times. The V call is TRBV28, the J call TRBJ2-7; D is unclear. The V gene lost 5 bases and the J gene lost 2 bases, with 10 bases spanning the gap. CDR1 and CDR2 from the germline V gene are MDHEN and SYDVKM. The CDR3 extends over 13 amino acids. The CDR3 loop is CASSLRAPYEQYF. The DNA for the CDR3 is TGTGCCAGCAGTCTCCGGGCCCCCTACGAGCAGTACTTC. Based on the CDR3 plus reference TRBV28 and TRBJ2-7, the full variable domain is DVKVTQSSRYLVKRTGEKVFLECVQDMDHENMFWYRQDPGLGLRLIYFSYDVKMKEKGDIPEGYSVSREKKERFSLILESASTNQTSMYLCASSLRAPYEQYFGPGTRLTVT.

Remarks on this clonotype: This may be a read error, as it is one base from a much larger clone. The rearrangement links TRBV25-1 to TRBJ2-7; 7 nucleotides line up with TRBD1. Losses at the gene ends were 9 bases for V and 0 bases for J; bases not matched to a gene: 5. Germline CDR1 MGHDK, CDR2 SYGVNS. The CDR3 runs to 13 residues. The CDR3 reads CARSTGFSYEQYF. Written as DNA, the CDR3 is TGTGCCAGATCGACAGGGTTCTCCTACGAGCAGTACTTC.

A few counts support this clonotype. The chain is built from TRBV6-5 and TRBJ2-7; 9 positions match TRBD2. The trim removed 0 bases at V and 4 bases at J, leaving 4 bases unmatched. CDR1 is MNHEY, CDR2 SVGAGI, per germline. The CDR3 totals 15 residues. The CDR3 DNA reads TGTGCCAGCAGTTACTCGGCTAGCGGGAAGTACGAGCAGTACTTC. Translated, it gives CASSYSASGKYEQYF.

The chain is built from TRBV18 and TRBJ2-1; 9 bases fit TRBD2. The germline V gene has CDR1 KGHSH and CDR2 LQKENI. With V trimmed by 4 bases and J by 0 bases, 4 bases remained unmatched. The CDR3 contains 16 residues. In DNA form, the CDR3 reads TGTGCCAGCTCACTTAGCGGGAGAAGCTCCTACAATGAGCAGTTCTTC. Translating it yields CASSLSGRSSYNEQFF.

This clonotype was recorded a few times. V gene TRBV7-2 combines with J gene TRBJ2-1; 7 positions agree with TRBD2. There are 17 residues in the CDR3. Germline lookup yields CDR1 SGHTA and CDR2 FQGNSA. Trimming cost V 5 bases and J 0 bases; bases outside gene matches: 10. The CDR3 nucleotides read TGTGCCAGCAGCGGGAGATGGGGCGGGAGCTCCTACAATGAGCAGTTCTTC. It yields the protein CASSGRWGGSSYNEQFF. The full variable domain, its missing parts supplied by reference TRBV7-2 and TRBJ2-1, is GAGVSQSPSNKVTEKGKDVELRCDPISGHTALYWYRQSLGQGLEFLIYFQGNSAPDKSGLPSDRFSAERTGGSVSTLTIQRTQQEDSAVYLCASSGRWGGSSYNEQFFGPGTRLTVL.

The table lists this clonotype with many counts. The gene calls are TRBV4-3 and TRBJ2-7; D may match TRBD1 or TRBD2 (5 bases each). The germline gives CDR1 LGHNA, CDR2 YSLEER. The CDR3 is made up of 16 amino acids. V was pared by 1 base and J by 2 bases, with 15 bases between. This CDR3 is CASSQVWGTATYEQYF. In DNA form, the CDR3 reads TGCGCCAGCAGCCAAGTTTGGGGGACGGCCACCTACGAGCAGTACTTC.

In its sample, this clonotype was seen many times. The gene calls are TRBV6-5 and TRBJ2-1, with 7 nucleotides matching TRBD1. The V segment lost 10 bases and the J segment 0 bases; nucleotides outside the gene matches: 3. The length of the CDR3 is 13 residues. Germline V gene sequence: CDR1 MNHEY, CDR2 SVGAGI. The CDR3 protein is CATSGGSYNEQFF. The DNA of the CDR3 is TGTGCCACCTCAGGGGGCTCCTACAATGAGCAGTTCTTC.

This clonotype was found many times. The gene calls are TRBV4-3 and TRBJ2-7; TRBD1 matches at 7 bases. Germline V lookup: CDR1 LGHNA, CDR2 YSLEER. The CDR3 contains 18 residues. V shed 0 bases, J shed 2 bases, and the junction held 13 bases outside the gene matches. This CDR3 is CASSQEWFRGRSAYEQYF. The CDR3, as DNA: TGCGCCAGCAGCCAAGAGTGGTTCAGGGGGAGATCCGCCTACGAGCAGTACTTC.

This clonotype was counted a few times. CDR3 loop: CASSLGTASREAFF. CDR3 DNA: TGTGCCAGCAGCTTGGGGACAGCAAGTCGTGAAGCTTTCTTT. The chain couples TRBV5-6 to TRBJ1-1, with D perhaps TRBD1 (6 bases). The CDR3 is made up of 14 amino acids. Germline-derived CDR1 and CDR2 are SGHDT and YYEEEE. Trimming removed 0 bases at V and 7 bases at J, with 13 bases between.

The chain links TRBV6-1 to TRBJ2-7; D is possibly TRBD2 (5 bases). Per the germline V gene, CDR1 is MNHNS and CDR2 is SASEGT. V was clipped by 5 bases and J by 7 bases, with 27 bases between them. This CDR3 has 17 amino acids. CDR3 residues: CASSQLLWTDVGREQYF. Here the CDR3 DNA reads TGTGCCAGCAGTCAATTACTTTGGACGGACGTGGGGAGAGAGCAGTACTTC.

The chain employs TRBV7-8 and TRBJ1-5, with D possibly TRBD1 on 5 matching bases. The CDR3 is made up of 17 amino acids. V was shortened by 5 bases and J by 0 bases, with 17 bases between the two germline ends. From germline, CDR1 is SGHVS and CDR2 FQNEAQ. The DNA for the CDR3 is TGTGCCAGCAGCCTCTGGGACCGACGATATAGCAATCAGCCCCAGCATTTT. This gives the protein CASSLWDRRYSNQPQHF.

The rearrangement links TRBV5-4 to TRBJ2-6; D uncertain. The V end lost 0 bases, the J end lost 0 bases, and 19 bases lay between the germline ends. Germline V gene sequence: CDR1 SGHNT, CDR2 YYREEE (reference sequence). The length of the CDR3 is 20 residues. The chain's CDR3 is CASSLVPTAPFLSGANVLTF. The CDR3 bases are TGTGCCAGCAGCTTGGTCCCGACTGCTCCCTTCCTCTCTGGGGCCAACGTCCTGACTTTC.

There are a few counts of this clonotype. The V gene is TRBV5-1, the J gene TRBJ1-6; D gene uncertain. This CDR3 spans 15 amino acids. The germline V gene has CDR1 SGHRS and CDR2 YFSETQ. The germline V and J ends were trimmed by 1 base and 0 bases, with 5 bases remaining between them. The CDR3 region has the DNA TGCGCCAGCAGCTTGCTGGCCTCCTATAATTCACCCCTCCACTTT. This gives the protein CASSLLASYNSPLHF.

There are many counts of this clonotype. The chain recombines TRBV29-1 with TRBJ2-3; no firm D call. V was pared by 4 bases and J by 3 bases, with 14 bases between. The germline CDR1 and CDR2 sequences are SQVTM and ANQGSEA. The CDR3 is made up of 14 amino acids. The CDR3 here is CSVVQPYRTDTQYF. Here the CDR3 DNA reads TGCAGCGTTGTGCAGCCTTATAGAACAGATACGCAGTATTTT.

The chain has TRBV5-1 and TRBJ2-7; tentatively, D is TRBD1 (5 bases). V was shortened by 2 bases and J by 4 bases, with 13 bases between the two germline ends. The CDR3 has 14 residues. Looked up from germline, CDR1 is SGHRS and CDR2 is YFSETQ. The CDR3 reads CASSLNDRFYEQYF. The CDR3 nucleotides are TGCGCCAGCAGCTTAAATGACAGATTTTACGAGCAGTACTTC.

The rearrangement joins TRBV15 to TRBJ2-3, with 11 positions matching TRBD2. Unmatched junction bases numbered 8, after V lost 11 bases and J lost 4 bases. The CDR3 spans 14 residues. The germline gives CDR1 LNHNV, CDR2 YYDKDF (reference sequence). DNA for the CDR3: TGTGCCTCGACTAGCGGGACGTTCCCAGATACGCAGTATTTT. As protein: CASTSGTFPDTQYF.

In its sample, this clonotype was seen a few times. The chain has TRBV9 and TRBJ2-1; D might be TRBD2 (6 bases). Germline V gives CDR1 SGDLS, CDR2 YYNGEE. CDR3 size: 16 residues. V was trimmed by 4 bases and J by 5 bases, leaving 19 bases between them. CDR3 DNA: TGTGCCAGCAGCCCAAATAGCGGTCTAAGTAACAATGAGCAGTTCTTC. Translating it yields CASSPNSGLSNNEQFF.